Below are 30 T cell receptor beta chains sequenced from a single sample in a study of T cell clones after liver transplantation. Produced via immunoSEQ multiplex PCR; TCRdb's table is partial and in-frame only. The data hold roughly 100,000 clones, with around 84% observed a single time. Here the sequenced sample was CD4+ T cells from blood, taken approximately 4 years after liver transplant. These receptors came from a human patient who received a liver transplant. Some T cells may be provided by the graft donor.

This clone appeared once. The gene calls are TRBV7-2 and TRBJ1-2; maybe TRBD1 (5 bases). Germline V gives CDR1 SGHTA, CDR2 FQGNSA. The V end was cut by 5 bases, the J end by 4 bases, with 17 bases between. This CDR3 has 15 amino acids. The CDR3 region has the DNA TGTGCCAGCAGCGGGAGAGGGGTGGGGTCCTATGGCTACACCTTC. Protein product: CASSGRGVGSYGYTF.

The rearrangement joins TRBV13 to TRBJ2-3; TRBD1 matches at 8 bases. This CDR3 has 16 residues. V lost 3 bases and J lost 0; bases outside the gene matches: 5. The germline V gene has CDR1 PRHDT and CDR2 FYEKMQ (reference sequence). The CDR3 coding sequence is TGTGCCAGCAGCTTGTACAGGGGGGCGAGCACAGATACGCAGTATTTT. It yields the protein CASSLYRGASTDTQYF. Complete variable domain (other parts from reference TRBV13 and TRBJ2-3): AAGVIQSPRHLIKEKRETATLKCYPIPRHDTVYWYQQGPGQDPQFLISFYEKMQSDKGSIPDRFSAQQFSDYHSELNMSSLELGDSALYFCASSLYRGASTDTQYFGPGTRLTVL.

This rearrangement joins TRBV11-2 to TRBJ2-1, with a tentative D call TRBD2 (5 bases). The CDR3 spans 15 residues. Germline V gives CDR1 SGHAT, CDR2 FQNNGV. V lost 4 bases, J lost 9 bases, and 19 bases lay in between. As DNA, the CDR3 is TGTGCCAGCAGCTCACAGACCACTAGATTAAGTGAGCAGTTCTTC. Its protein is CASSSQTTRLSEQFF.

The rearrangement joins TRBV18 to TRBJ2-5; 13 positions match TRBD2. Unmatched junction bases numbered 6, after V lost 4 bases and J lost 7 bases. Germline-derived CDR1 and CDR2 are KGHSH and LQKENI. CDR3 length equals 15 residues. CDR3 in DNA: TGTGCCAGCTCACATGGACTAGCGGGGGCGGGGACCCAGTACTTC. Encoded protein: CASSHGLAGAGTQYF.

V and J are TRBV9 and TRBJ1-2, with 7 bases fitting TRBD1. The length of the CDR3 is 14 residues. Per germline, CDR1 SGDLS and CDR2 YYNGEE. V trimming: 0 bases; J trimming: 7 bases; junction bases outside the gene matches: 6. The CDR3 bases are TGTGCCAGCAGCGTAGAAGGGGGCCGTGGTGGCTACACCTTC. Amino acid sequence: CASSVEGGRGGYTF.

The chain carries TRBV6-1 and TRBJ2-5; D gene uncertain. The V gene lost 5 bases and the J gene lost 0 bases, with 10 bases spanning the gap. The CDR3 runs 14 residues. Germline CDR1 reads MNHNS; CDR2 reads SASEGT. Written as DNA, the CDR3 is TGTGCCAGCAGTCTCGACTTGAACCAAGAGACCCAGTACTTC. Translated, it gives CASSLDLNQETQYF.

The CDR3 protein is CAISDPAGSQLEQYF. In nucleotides, the CDR3 is TGTGCCATCAGTGATCCAGCCGGTAGTCAACTCGAGCAGTACTTC. The rearrangement joins TRBV10-3 to TRBJ2-7, with unresolved D. The germline CDR1 and CDR2 sequences are ENHRY and SYGVKD. The CDR3 is 15 residues long. V was shortened by 3 bases and J by 6 bases, with 18 bases between the two germline ends.

DNA of the CDR3: TGTGCCAGCAGTTACACCGATAGCAATCAGCCCCAGCATTTT. Its translation is CASSYTDSNQPQHF. The genes are TRBV6-6 and TRBJ1-5; no reliable D call. V lost 2 bases to trimming and J lost 0 bases, with 5 bases between them. The CDR3 totals 14 residues. In germline, CDR1 is MNHNY, CDR2 SVGAGI (reference sequence).

V is TRBV27 and J is TRBJ2-3, with 9 bases lining up with TRBD2. The CDR3 has 14 residues. The ends lost 5 bases at V and 5 bases at J; junction bases unmatched: 5. The V gene's germline CDR1 is MNHEY and CDR2 SMNVEV (reference sequence). The CDR3, as DNA: TGTGCCAGCAGTCGACAGACTAGCGGAGATACGCAGTATTTT. Translation gives CASSRQTSGDTQYF.

This chain joins TRBV4-1 and TRBJ2-3; TRBD2 matches at 8 bases. The junction had 21 bases not matched to a gene; V was cut back by 6 bases and J by 4 bases. This CDR3 comprises 19 residues. The germline V gene has CDR1 MGHRA and CDR2 YSYEKL. This CDR3 is CASRMIGSGAPAGADTQYF. DNA for the CDR3: TGCGCCAGCAGGATGATAGGTAGCGGGGCGCCCGCAGGGGCAGATACGCAGTATTTT.

The chain combines TRBV11-2 with TRBJ2-2; the D is unclear. The germline gives CDR1 SGHAT, CDR2 FQNNGV. The CDR3 spans 15 residues. V lost 4 bases, J lost 4 bases, and 13 bases lay in between. The CDR3: CASSSATRGTGELFF. The CDR3 nucleotides read TGTGCCAGCAGCTCGGCGACACGTGGCACCGGGGAGCTGTTTTTT.

The J gene is TRBJ1-5, the V gene TRBV18, with D possibly TRBD1 on 6 matching bases. Trimming removed 0 bases from V and 4 bases from J, with 16 bases in between. Germline CDR1 KGHSH, CDR2 LQKENI. This CDR3 contains 17 residues. The CDR3: CASSPPDGTQGNQPQHF. CDR3 nucleotides: TGTGCCAGCTCACCACCAGACGGGACACAGGGTAATCAGCCCCAGCATTTT.

DNA for the CDR3: TGTGCCAGCAGCTCCACCCCCGGGACTAGCAAAAACATTCAGTACTTC. Translating it yields CASSSTPGTSKNIQYF. The V and J genes are TRBV9 and TRBJ2-4, with 8 positions matching TRBD2. Unmatched junction bases numbered 9, after V lost 4 bases and J lost 3 bases. The CDR3 totals 16 residues. Per the germline V gene, CDR1 is SGDLS and CDR2 is YYNGEE. The entire variable domain, with the rest obtained from reference TRBV9 and TRBJ2-4, is as follows: DSGVTQTPKHLITATGQRVTLRCSPRSGDLSVYWYQQSLDQGLQFLIQYYNGEERAKGNILERFSAQQFPDLHSELNLSSLELGDSALYFCASSSTPGTSKNIQYFGAGTRLSVL.

This clone was detected only a few times. The rearrangement links TRBV27 to TRBJ1-5; unclear D gene. V lost 2 bases and J lost 4, with 9 bases in between. The CDR3 is made up of 14 amino acids. Germline V CDR1 and CDR2: MNHEY, SMNVEV (reference sequence). The CDR3 coding sequence is TGTGCCAGCAGTTTAAATTTGGGGAATCAGCCCCAGCATTTT. Residues: CASSLNLGNQPQHF.

V usage is TRBV7-3 and J usage is TRBJ2-3; D unclear. V lost 1 base, J lost 6 bases, and 8 bases lay in between. The CDR3 has 13 amino acids. CDR1 is SGHTA, CDR2 FQGTGA, per germline. The CDR3 bases are TGTGCCAGCAGCTTAATATTTGGGGATACGCAGTATTTT. This sequence encodes CASSLIFGDTQYF.

The genes are TRBV28 and TRBJ2-1, with D unclear. Germline values: CDR1 MDHEN, CDR2 SYDVKM. This CDR3 spans 11 amino acids. V lost 6 bases and J lost 7, with 7 bases in between. CDR3 DNA sequence: TGTGCCAGCAGCACGAGAAATGAGCAGTTCTTC. Translating gives CASSTRNEQFF.

The rearrangement links TRBV27 to TRBJ1-1, with a weak D call TRBD1 (5 bases). Trimming left V 9 bases short and J 1 base short, with 12 bases between. The CDR3 runs 13 residues. Germline V gene lookup returns CDR1 MNHEY and CDR2 SMNVEV (reference sequence). The CDR3, as DNA: TGTGCCAGTTCGGGGCCATCGAACACTGAAGCTTTCTTT. As protein: CASSGPSNTEAFF.

V gene TRBV2 combines with J gene TRBJ2-3, with 10 bases lining up with TRBD2. Germline values: CDR1 SNHLY, CDR2 FYNNEI. The CDR3 is made up of 16 amino acids. Trimming at V came to 6 bases and at J to 2 bases, leaving 8 bases not matched to a gene. The CDR3 loop is CASRQRAGGYTDTQYF. Written as DNA, the CDR3 is TGTGCCAGCAGGCAAAGAGCGGGAGGGTACACAGATACGCAGTATTTT.

The chain carries TRBV27 and TRBJ2-3; D not resolved. The germline gives CDR1 MNHEY, CDR2 SMNVEV (reference sequence). Between the trimmed V and J ends, which lost 2 bases and 0 bases, there was a span of 9 bases. The CDR3 extends over 15 amino acids. CDR3 coding DNA: TGTGCCAGCAGTTTAAGTGGCCGAAGCACAGATACGCAGTATTTT. Protein product: CASSLSGRSTDTQYF.

The chain links TRBV4-2 to TRBJ2-2; TRBD1 matches at 12 bases. CDR3 length: 17 residues. Germline assignment: CDR1 LGHNA and CDR2 YNFKEQ. The J segment lost 7 bases and the V segment lost 3 bases, leaving 9 bases of the junction unmatched. CDR3 nucleotide sequence: TGTGCCAGCAGCCACTCATCGGGACAGGGGGCTAACGGGGAGCTGTTTTTT. The encoded protein is CASSHSSGQGANGELFF.

The chain links TRBV7-6 to TRBJ1-4; D possibly corresponds to TRBD1 (6 bases). CDR3 length: 15 residues. CDR1 SGHVS and CDR2 FNYEAQ come from the germline V gene. With 5 bases removed from V and 1 base from J, the gap between germline ends came to 11 bases. CDR3 sequence (DNA): TGTGCCAGCAGCCGGACCAGGGGAACTAATGAAAAACTGTTTTTT. The encoded protein is CASSRTRGTNEKLFF.

The CDR3 DNA reads as TGCGCCAGCAGGACCGGGACAGGCTCCTACAATGAGCAGTTCTTC. Its protein product is CASRTGTGSYNEQFF. The chain links TRBV5-1 to TRBJ2-1; TRBD1 agrees at 8 bases. Per the germline V gene, CDR1 is SGHRS and CDR2 is YFSETQ. With V trimmed by 5 bases and J by 0 bases, 4 bases remained unmatched. This CDR3 comprises 15 residues.

The chain couples TRBV30 to TRBJ1-1; 8 nucleotides match TRBD1. CDR3 length: 16 residues. Unmatched junction bases numbered 14, after V lost 5 bases and J lost 3 bases. Per the germline V gene, CDR1 is GTSNPN and CDR2 is SVGIG (reference sequence). CDR3 bases: TGTGCCTGGGTTACAGGGGGAACAAAAATGGACACTGAAGCTTTCTTT. Encoded protein: CAWVTGGTKMDTEAFF.

CDR3 in DNA: TGTGCCAGTATCCAGAAGGCCAGCTCTGGAAACACCATATATTTT. This translates into CASIQKASSGNTIYF. The rearrangement uses TRBV19 and TRBJ1-3, with D uncertain. CDR1 LNHDA and CDR2 SQIVND come from the germline V gene (reference sequence). This CDR3 spans 15 amino acids. Trimming removed 7 bases at V and 0 bases at J, with 13 bases between.

V and J are TRBV29-1 and TRBJ2-2, with D perhaps given as TRBD1 or TRBD2 (6 bases each). V gave up 4 bases and J gave up 1 base, with 13 bases separating them. Germline V lookup: CDR1 SQVTM, CDR2 ANQGSEA. This CDR3 spans 15 amino acids. The CDR3 loop reads CSVVRGRVNTGELFF. CDR3 nucleotides: TGCAGCGTTGTCCGGGGGCGGGTGAACACCGGGGAGCTGTTTTTT.

The chain uses TRBV5-1 and TRBJ2-1, with 15 bases identical to TRBD2. The germline V gene encodes CDR1 SGHRS and CDR2 YFSETQ. V was clipped by 2 bases and J by 8 bases; unmatched bases: 8. The CDR3 runs to 17 residues. In DNA, the CDR3 is TGCGCCAGCAGCTTCGGACTAGCGGGAGGGCCGCTCGATGAGCAGTTCTTC. Its translation is CASSFGLAGGPLDEQFF.

This chain joins TRBV5-1 and TRBJ2-1, with a possible D match to TRBD2 (6 bases). The germline gives CDR1 SGHRS, CDR2 YFSETQ. V was trimmed by 1 base and J by 4 bases, leaving 15 bases between them. The CDR3 spans 16 residues. This CDR3 is CASSLSGQGRYNEQFF. The DNA of the CDR3 is TGCGCCAGCAGCTTGAGCGGGCAGGGACGATACAATGAGCAGTTCTTC.

The sample holds a few counts of this clone. This chain connects TRBV6-5 to TRBJ1-1; tentatively, D is TRBD1 (5 bases). Germline V gives CDR1 MNHEY, CDR2 SVGAGI. CDR3 length equals 15 residues. V was shortened by 4 bases and J by 0 bases, with 12 bases between the two germline ends. The CDR3 bases are TGTGCCAGCAGTTCAGGGAACAGAATGAACACTGAAGCTTTCTTT. Its translation is CASSSGNRMNTEAFF.

The V and J genes are TRBV19 and TRBJ2-7, with 9 bases fitting TRBD1. CDR1 LNHDA and CDR2 SQIVND come from the germline V gene (reference sequence). V was clipped by 3 bases and J by 4 bases; unmatched bases: 7. There are 15 residues in the CDR3. This chain's CDR3 is CASSMAGQGPYEQYF. The CDR3 DNA sequence: TGTGCCAGTAGTATGGCAGGACAGGGGCCTTACGAGCAGTACTTC.

In regard to this clone: Its ends do not fully match the called genes, so a read error is possible. The rearrangement joins TRBV28 to TRBJ1-1; perhaps TRBD1 as D (6 bases). The germline CDR1 and CDR2 sequences are MDHEN and SYDVKM. CDR3 length: 15 amino acids. The CDR3 region is CASSSTRTANSEAFF. The CDR3 nucleotides are TGTGCCAGCAGTTCGACCCGGACAGCTAACAGTGAAGCTTTCTTT.